This record covers a single T cell receptor (beta chain). Its specificity is not known. Compared with germline, one end of the junction differs, possibly owing to a read error. The CDR3 loop spans 20 amino acids. Germline V gene lookup returns CDR1 MGHRA and CDR2 YSYEKL. Individual cDNA molecules received unique molecular identifiers. TCRdb re-called the 5' RACE reads with MiXCR, one entry per CDR3 protein. The table has approximately 79,000 distinct CDR3 sequences, roughly 13% seen once. This record comes from a study of early T cells in non-severe SARS-CoV-2 infection. Whole-study context: Chains were unpaired, as sequencing was done on bulk RNA from unsorted whole blood.

Study results and limitations: Missing private and CD4 specificities, VDJdb matching favored anti-spike CD8 responses.

The chain links TRBV4-1 to TRBJ2-4, with D unclear. The source material was whole blood. This receptor was obtained from an adult who was a healthcare worker with PCR-confirmed SARS-CoV-2 infection or an uninfected control (not recorded which). CDR3 bases: TGCGTCAGCAGCCAAGATCCTGTTCCGTTTTCGAGGCTAGCCAAAAACATTCAGTACTTC. This sequence encodes CVSSQDPVPFSRLAKNIQYF.